Listed here are 26 T cell receptor beta chains from one sample, sequenced in a study of T-cell reconstitution after alpha-beta-depleted transplantation in children (TCRdb year 2016). The library was made by PCR. The listed sequencing device is Illumina HiSeq 2500. TCR library preparation used molecular barcoding, with unique molecular identifiers applied to normalize quantification of the TCRbeta repertoire. TCRdb reworked the public reads: Q25 trimming with fastp, MiXCR clone assembly, productive beta chains retained. CDR3 protein duplicates are merged, each entry listing the most common genes and DNA. This sample holds 600,000 or so distinct CDR3 sequences; 20% to 25% were observed only once. Clones ranked in the top ten supply roughly an eighth of the sample. The label giving this sample's treatment or condition can be read as: allogeneic hematopoietic cell transplantation with graft depleted of TCRalphabeta T cells and CD19 B cells.

Sequenced material: PBMCs, mostly from graft donor cells, taken 360 days after TCRalphabeta/CD19-depleted stem cell transplant. These receptors were taken from a boy under two years old who had a stem cell transplant for acute myeloid leukemia, so the T cells may come from the graft donor.

This clonotype was observed a few times. The chain has TRBV12-3 or TRBV12-4 and TRBJ2-3; 10 nucleotides line up with TRBD2. The V and J ends lost 3 bases and 2 bases, in that order; junction bases with no gene match: 11. The CDR3 contains 18 residues. As DNA, the CDR3 is TGTGCCAGCAGTTTGGGCCTAGCGGGGGTTGTATCCACAGATACGCAGTATTTT. As protein: CASSLGLAGVVSTDTQYF.

This clonotype was seen a few times. The J gene is TRBJ2-4, the V gene TRBV20-1; D uncertain. The CDR3 runs to 16 residues. Germline CDR1 is DFQATT and CDR2 is SNEGSKA (reference sequence). The germline V and J ends were trimmed by 3 bases and 2 bases, with 17 bases remaining between them. The CDR3 is CSASPSILLSKNIQYF. The CDR3 DNA follows: TGCAGTGCTAGCCCCTCCATACTTTTATCCAAAAACATTCAGTACTTC.

The V and J genes are TRBV12-3 or TRBV12-4 and TRBJ2-3, with D possibly being TRBD2 (7 bases). V was shortened by 3 bases and J by 0 bases, with 19 bases between the two germline ends. The length of the CDR3 is 18 residues. In nucleotides, the CDR3 is TGTGCCAGCAGTTTCCCGGCGGTCGGGGGGCCTAGCACAGATACGCAGTATTTT. Translation: CASSFPAVGGPSTDTQYF.

This clonotype occurred many times. The rearrangement joins TRBV12-3 or TRBV12-4 to TRBJ1-5, with 9 positions matching TRBD1. The CDR3 length is 15 residues. J lost 4 bases, V lost 6 bases, and 7 bases had no gene match. CDR3 region: CASSPTGGYNQPQHF. The CDR3 DNA reads TGTGCCAGCAGCCCTACAGGGGGCTATAATCAGCCCCAGCATTTT.

The sample holds many counts of this clonotype. V gene TRBV15 combines with J gene TRBJ1-5; D possibly corresponds to TRBD1 (5 bases). Trimming pared 1 base from V and 2 bases from J, leaving 9 bases between. The length of the CDR3 is 15 residues. Looked up from germline, CDR1 is LNHNV and CDR2 is YYDKDF (reference sequence). The CDR3 here is CATSRARGGNQPQHF. Here the CDR3 DNA reads TGTGCCACCAGCAGAGCGAGGGGAGGCAATCAGCCCCAGCATTTT.

This clonotype was counted only a few times. The chain is built from TRBV20-1 and TRBJ1-5, with unresolved D. The CDR3 length is 10 residues. Looked up from germline, CDR1 is DFQATT and CDR2 is SNEGSKA (reference sequence). V shed 2 bases and J shed 4 bases, with 0 bases lying between them. The DNA of the CDR3 is TGCAGTGCTAGAAATCAGCCCCAGCATTTT. Translated: CSARNQPQHF.

Regarding this clonotype: It may be a read error: a sequence one base away is much more abundant. The chain has TRBV5-1 and TRBJ2-5, with a weak D call TRBD2 (5 bases). CDR3 size: 15 residues. Germline CDR1 SGHRS, CDR2 YFSETQ. The CDR3 nucleotides read TGCGTCAGCAGCTTGGACTGGGAGTGGGGAGAGACCCAGTACTTC. It is translated as CVSSLDWEWGETQYF.

Written as DNA, the CDR3 is TGTGCCAGCAGCACCCGCGGGGGAGAAGTGGGTGAAAAACTGTTTTTT. It codes for CASSTRGGEVGEKLFF. The chain carries TRBV7-9 and TRBJ1-4; D might be TRBD1 (5 bases). This CDR3 comprises 16 residues. From germline, CDR1 is SEHNR and CDR2 FQNEAQ (reference sequence). V lost 5 bases and J 7 bases, leaving 20 bases between the germline ends. Looking up the rest from reference TRBV7-9 and TRBJ1-4 gives the full variable domain: DTGVSQNPRHKITKRGQNVTFRCDPISEHNRLYWYRQTLGQGPEFLTYFQNEAQLEKSRLLSDRFSAERPKGSFSTLEIQRTEQGDSAMYLCASSTRGGEVGEKLFFGSGTQLSVL.

This sequence joins TRBV12-3 or TRBV12-4 and TRBJ1-4; TRBD1 might be the D (5 bases). Trimming left V 7 bases short and J 11 bases short, with 20 bases between. The CDR3 runs to 14 residues. DNA for the CDR3: TGTGCCAGCACCTTCTCGGGGACGGCTGAGAAACTGTTTTTT. Translation: CASTFSGTAEKLFF.

As for this clonotype: A single base separates this from a much larger clone, so it may be a read error. The CDR3 does not close with the conserved phenylalanine or tryptophan, likely indicating a read error. The chain combines TRBV5-5 with TRBJ2-1, with D possibly matching TRBD2 (6 bases). The CDR3 runs 13 residues. Germline values: CDR1 SGHKS, CDR2 YYEKEE (reference sequence). Trimming took off 3 bases at V and 2 bases at J, with 6 bases between the two ends. The CDR3 sequence is CASSWGAYNEQFC. Here the CDR3 DNA reads TGTGCCAGCAGCTGGGGGGCCTACAATGAGCAGTTCTGC.

This clonotype was seen a handful of times. This chain links TRBV20-1 with TRBJ2-5, with 7 bases matching TRBD2. Germline V lookup: CDR1 DFQATT, CDR2 SNEGSKA (reference sequence). This CDR3 contains 14 residues. J was trimmed by 5 bases and V by 0 bases; bases with no gene match: 6. The CDR3 here is CSAREGGEWETQYF. CDR3 coding DNA: TGCAGTGCTAGAGAGGGAGGGGAGTGGGAGACCCAGTACTTC.

The genes are TRBV2 and TRBJ2-3, with 7 bases identical to TRBD2. The CDR3 spans 15 residues. The germline gives CDR1 SNHLY, CDR2 FYNNEI. The ends lost 8 bases at V and 0 bases at J; junction bases unmatched: 8. CDR3 sequence: CASGGRVTSTDTQYF. The CDR3 nucleotides are TGTGCCAGCGGGGGGAGGGTAACTAGCACAGATACGCAGTATTTT.

This clonotype was picked up many times. V and J are TRBV20-1 and TRBJ2-1; 7 positions match TRBD1. The CDR3 contains 15 residues. CDR1 DFQATT and CDR2 SNEGSKA come from the germline V gene (reference sequence). V gave up 4 bases and J gave up 4 bases; unmatched junction bases: 10. The CDR3 sequence is CSATLTGVGYNEQFF. The CDR3 DNA reads as TGCAGTGCTACATTAACAGGGGTGGGTTACAATGAGCAGTTCTTC.

This clonotype was counted ten times or more. The chain is built from TRBV24-1 and TRBJ2-3; 10 bases map to TRBD2. V lost 8 bases and J lost 6; bases outside the gene matches: 7. The CDR3 runs to 14 residues. Per the germline V gene, CDR1 is KGHDR and CDR2 is SFDVKD. The CDR3 DNA reads TGTGCCACCATACTAGCGGGGTCGGGGGATACGCAGTATTTT. Protein sequence: CATILAGSGDTQYF.

This clonotype was observed many times. The genes are TRBV9 and TRBJ2-7; no definite D call. Germline-derived CDR1 and CDR2 are SGDLS and YYNGEE. The CDR3 has 15 residues. V lost 1 base and J lost 0, with 11 bases in between. In DNA form, the CDR3 reads TGTGCCAGCAGCGTAAACTCTCTTAGCTCCTACGAGCAGTACTTC. Translation gives CASSVNSLSSYEQYF.

This clonotype was counted ten times or more. The chain uses TRBV13 and TRBJ2-2; D is unclear. This CDR3 has 13 amino acids. Germline-derived CDR1 and CDR2 are PRHDT and FYEKMQ (reference sequence). Between the trimmed V and J ends, which lost 2 bases and 6 bases, there was a span of 7 bases. CDR3 in DNA: TGTGCCAGCAGCTTATCTATGGCCGGGGAGCTGTTTTTT. Protein product: CASSLSMAGELFF.

This clonotype was observed a few times. The J gene is TRBJ1-3, the V gene TRBV7-2; TRBD1 might be the D (6 bases). The CDR3 extends over 16 amino acids. Trimming removed 5 bases from V and 1 base from J, with 15 bases in between. Germline CDR1 SGHTA, CDR2 FQGNSA. The CDR3 protein is CASSPLQGWSGNTIYF. The CDR3 DNA reads as TGTGCCAGCAGCCCATTACAGGGATGGTCTGGAAACACCATATATTTT.

This clonotype showed up many times. The chain uses TRBV6-5 and TRBJ2-5, with D perhaps TRBD1 (6 bases). The V gene's germline CDR1 is MNHEY and CDR2 SVGAGI. V shed 4 bases and J shed 5 bases, with 17 bases lying between them. CDR3 length equals 15 residues. The CDR3 loop is CASSSLSGTTETQYF. The CDR3 bases are TGTGCCAGCAGTTCACTATCCGGGACAACCGAGACCCAGTACTTC.

This clonotype has just a few counts. A much larger clone is a single base away; this may be a read error. The genes are TRBV6-5 and TRBJ2-7, with no clear D. Germline V CDR1 and CDR2: MNHEY, SVGAGI. V lost 0 bases, J lost 1 base, and 7 bases lay in between. This CDR3 spans 14 amino acids. CDR3 amino acids: CASSYSTQSYEQYF. The CDR3 bases are TGTGCCAGCAGTTACTCGACCCAATCCTACGAGCAGTACTTC.

The chain is built from TRBV6-1 and TRBJ2-3, with D uncertain. V shed 7 bases and J shed 2 bases, with 16 bases lying between them. Germline values: CDR1 MNHNS, CDR2 SASEGT. The CDR3 covers 15 residues. In DNA, the CDR3 is TGTGCCAGCAAGATAGGCAAGGTAATCACAGATACGCAGTATTTT. Its protein is CASKIGKVITDTQYF.

The chain carries TRBV27 and TRBJ2-7; D is undetermined. Trimming cost V 6 bases and J 5 bases, with 14 bases left between them. CDR1 and CDR2 (germline): MNHEY, SMNVEV (reference sequence). The CDR3 is 13 residues long. In nucleotides, the CDR3 is TGTGCCAGCAGCCCCTCGCCTTACCACGAGCAGTACGTC. It yields the protein CASSPSPYHEQYV.

This clonotype occurred many times. The rearrangement uses TRBV12-3 or TRBV12-4 and TRBJ1-1; D unresolved. This CDR3 contains 14 residues. Between the trimmed V and J ends, which lost 6 bases and 6 bases, there was a span of 17 bases. DNA of the CDR3: TGTGCCAGCAGCCCCGCAGGTCGACGGGCTGAAGCTTTCTTT. Its protein product is CASSPAGRRAEAFF.

The table lists this clonotype with many counts. The J gene is TRBJ2-1, the V gene TRBV5-1, with D perhaps TRBD1 or TRBD2 (6 bases each). Trimming cost V 5 bases and J 3 bases, with 15 bases left between them. The CDR3 contains 15 residues. Germline-derived CDR1 and CDR2 are SGHRS and YFSETQ. The CDR3 protein is CASRLPGGNYNEQFF. The CDR3 DNA reads as TGCGCCAGCAGGCTGCCCGGGGGCAACTACAATGAGCAGTTCTTC.

This clonotype was seen repeatedly, ten times or more. This chain links TRBV11-2 with TRBJ2-5; D possibly matches TRBD1 or TRBD2 (5 bases each). Trimming took 3 bases from V and 4 from J, leaving 12 bases between them. The CDR3 covers 14 residues. Germline-derived CDR1 and CDR2 are SGHAT and FQNNGV. Here the CDR3 reads CASSFRGAGETQYF. In DNA form, the CDR3 reads TGTGCCAGCAGCTTTAGGGGCGCGGGAGAGACCCAGTACTTC.

The sample holds a few counts of this clonotype. The chain has TRBV24-1 and TRBJ2-3; D gene unclear. Germline CDR1 reads KGHDR; CDR2 reads SFDVKD. The CDR3 is 14 amino acids. Trimming took off 5 bases at V and 0 bases at J, with 8 bases between the two ends. CDR3 sequence (DNA): TGTGCCACCAGTGTGGGATGGAGCACAGATACGCAGTATTTT. It encodes CATSVGWSTDTQYF.

This clonotype was found many times. V usage is TRBV7-9 and J usage is TRBJ2-1; possibly TRBD2 for D (6 bases). CDR3 length: 14 amino acids. CDR1 is SEHNR and CDR2 is FQNEAQ in the germline V gene (reference sequence). Trimming cost V 4 bases and J 2 bases, with 9 bases left between them. The CDR3 here is CASSWEVTYNEQFF. In DNA form, the CDR3 reads TGTGCCAGCAGCTGGGAGGTCACCTACAATGAGCAGTTCTTC.